The 10 T cell receptor beta chains in this list originate from one sample, sequenced in a study of blood T cell repertoires in COVID-19. Generated by immunoSEQ multiplex PCR, the TCRdb table keeps only in-frame clones and is missing some. The table lists about 530,000 clones, about 89% of them singletons. Sequencing used peripheral blood. The receptor source for this set is a woman in her forties or fifties with COVID-19, enrolled during active disease.

This clone was counted a few times. The CDR3 is CASSRPGTMDHYEQYF. CDR3 coding DNA: TGTGCCAGCAGCCGTCCCGGGACAATGGACCACTACGAGCAGTACTTC. This rearrangement joins TRBV5-5 to TRBJ2-7, with D perhaps matching TRBD1 (6 bases). Germline CDR1 is SGHKS and CDR2 is YYEKEE (reference sequence). The V and J ends lost 4 bases and 3 bases respectively, with 20 bases between them. CDR3 length: 16 residues.

The chain is built from TRBV19 and TRBJ2-3; a weak D match, TRBD2 (5 bases). V was shortened by 8 bases and J by 9 bases, with 9 bases between the two germline ends. This CDR3 spans 10 amino acids. Germline V gives CDR1 LNHDA, CDR2 SQIVND (reference sequence). DNA for the CDR3: TGTGCCAGTGGGCCGGGGACGCAGTATTTT. It translates to CASGPGTQYF. The full variable domain, its missing parts supplied by reference TRBV19 and TRBJ2-3, is DGGITQSPKYLFRKEGQNVTLSCEQNLNHDAMYWYRQDPGQGLRLIYYSQIVNDFQKGDIAEGYSVSREKKESFPLTVTSAQKNPTAFYLCASGPGTQYFGPGTRLTVL.

The V and J genes are TRBV10-3 and TRBJ1-6, with TRBD1 matching 7 bases. Germline-derived CDR1 and CDR2 are ENHRY and SYGVKD. The CDR3 totals 14 residues. After removal of 2 bases from V and 9 bases from J, the junction contained 4 bases not matched to a gene. The CDR3 bases are TGTGCCATCAGTGAGAGAACAGGGGCTTCACCCCTCCACTTT. Translation gives CAISERTGASPLHF.

The rearrangement uses TRBV21-1 and TRBJ1-5; the table's D call of TRBD1 was not tested on the DNA. TRBV21-1 is classified as a pseudogene. CDR3 length: 19 amino acids. Here the CDR3 DNA reads TGTGCCAGCGGGCGGTTTTATCTGGGCAGGGCGTATAGCAATCAGCCCCAGCATTTT. This codes for CASGRFYLGRAYSNQPQHF.

As DNA, the CDR3 is TGTGCCAGCAGTTCCTCGACAGGGGAATCGAGTGGCTACACCTTC. Its protein product is CASSSSTGESSGYTF. The chain uses TRBV27 and TRBJ1-2; TRBD1 aligns across 8 bases. The J segment lost 7 bases and the V segment lost 4 bases, leaving 11 bases of the junction unmatched. The CDR3 sequence is 15 residues long. Germline CDR1 reads MNHEY; CDR2 reads SMNVEV (reference sequence).

This clone was observed a single time. The V gene is TRBV6-6, the J gene TRBJ1-5, with D tentatively TRBD1 (5 bases). Germline loops: CDR1 MNHNY, CDR2 SVGAGI (reference sequence). The CDR3 runs 14 residues. The V and J ends lost 6 bases and 2 bases respectively, with 11 bases between them. This CDR3 is CASRGGDGNQPQHF. For the CDR3, the DNA is TGTGCCAGCAGGGGGGGGGATGGCAATCAGCCCCAGCATTTT.

This clone was seen just once. The chain has TRBV11-3 and TRBJ2-1; TRBD1 is a possible D gene (5 bases). This CDR3 spans 12 amino acids. Germline values: CDR1 SGHNT, CDR2 YENEEA. Trimming pared 1 base from V and 9 bases from J, leaving 7 bases between. The CDR3 is CASSLGGIEQFF. The CDR3 DNA sequence: TGTGCCAGCAGCTTAGGGGGCATTGAGCAGTTCTTC.

This chain links TRBV6-1 with TRBJ1-1; D not certain. Trimming cost V 0 bases and J 7 bases, with 9 bases left between them. CDR3 length: 13 amino acids. Germline V CDR1 and CDR2: MNHNS, SASEGT. Written as DNA, the CDR3 is TGTGCCAGCAGTGAAGCGCGGGCGAGTGAAGCTTTCTTT. Amino acids: CASSEARASEAFF.

This chain joins TRBV3-1 (or the pseudogene TRBV3-2) and TRBJ1-1; D call uncertain. The CDR3 has 14 amino acids. V was shortened by 1 base and J by 11 bases, with 17 bases between the two germline ends. Per the germline V gene, CDR1 is LGHDT and CDR2 is YNNKEL (reference sequence). The CDR3 DNA reads as TGTGCCAGCAGCCAAGGAGAGAGTCCCGGGGTGGCTTTCTTT. Protein product: CASSQGESPGVAFF.

This clone came up a few times. The rearrangement uses TRBV4-2 and TRBJ1-4; D is perhaps TRBD1 (6 bases). Trimming removed 0 bases from V and 4 bases from J, with 12 bases in between. The CDR3 runs to 16 residues. Germline CDR1 LGHNA, CDR2 YNFKEQ. CDR3 sequence reads: CASSQDADSRNEKLFF. In DNA form, the CDR3 reads TGTGCCAGCAGCCAAGACGCGGACAGTCGTAATGAAAAACTGTTTTTT.